Included here is one T cell receptor (beta chain) sequence, with context. This entry comes from a study of blood T cell repertoires in COVID-19. Study details: COVID-19 samples from acute and convalescent phases originated in the United States, Italy and Spain. Nucleic acid was either cDNA or gDNA, and it came from T cells, B-cell-depleted T cells, or PBMCs.

With 6 bases removed from V and 1 base from J, the gap between germline ends came to 6 bases. Germline assignment: CDR1 LNHDA and CDR2 SQIVND (reference sequence). This CDR3 contains 12 residues. Authors' methods: Researchers report that nucleated cell counts were estimated from reference gene primer amplification. TCRdb's table, derived via immunoSEQ multiplex PCR, lists solely in-frame clones and lacks some. V and J calls and clone size are copied from that table; D and trimming were computed from the DNA. The sample holds tens of thousands of clones, 80% to 90% seen once. The specimen sequenced was peripheral blood. The chain employs TRBV19 and TRBJ1-1, with a tentative D call TRBD1 (6 bases). The source is a woman aged 55-69 years with acute or convalescent COVID-19. The CDR3 DNA sequence: TGTGCCAGTAGGACAGGGAACACTGAAGCTTTCTTT. Protein: CASRTGNTEAFF.